Detailed here is one TCR beta chain. Its antigen is undetermined. Germline loops: CDR1 SGHRS, CDR2 YFSETQ. The CDR3 covers 15 residues. The V and J ends lost 4 bases and 4 bases, in that order; junction bases with no gene match: 5. These data are taken from a study of CD8 T cells in Susac syndrome. Random hexamers primed reverse transcription of about 0.45 to 1 ug RNA. TCRdb fed the immunoSEQ multiplex PCR reads into MiXCR, producing one record per CDR3 protein. Here the sample spans under 200,000 distinct CDR3 sequences, 90% to 95% being singletons. Study-level findings and limits: In Susac patients, clonal expansion was not detected in CD4+ cells.

CD8+ and CD4+ T cells from blood underwent TCR beta sequencing, which was carried out in a high-throughput format. The TCR was taken from a human donor with Susac syndrome. The sample was CD4+ T cells from PBMCs. The chain links TRBV5-1 to TRBJ2-1, with 10 bases matching TRBD2. The CDR3 reads CASSQTTSGYNEQFF. As DNA, the CDR3 is TGCGCCAGCAGCCAAACGACTAGCGGGTACAATGAGCAGTTCTTC.